A single sample is the source of the 20 T cell receptor beta chains below, sequenced in a study of shared clonotypes between healthy human individuals. Sequenced by immunoSEQ multiplex PCR; TCRdb stores in-frame clones only, minus some. The sample lists over a million clones; roughly 96% were seen once. The sequenced material came from naive CD4+ T cells sorted from blood. Subset: CD45RA+ positively selected. Receptors were obtained from a man aged 25-45 years in good health.

This chain links TRBV6-5 with TRBJ2-2; TRBD1 is a possible D gene (6 bases). The CDR3 is 16 amino acids. V was trimmed by 0 bases and J by 1 base, leaving 9 bases between them. Germline CDR1 reads MNHEY; CDR2 reads SVGAGI. In DNA, the CDR3 is TGTGCCAGCAGTTACTCTCACAGGGAGAACACCGGGGAGCTGTTTTTT. The encoded protein is CASSYSHRENTGELFF.

This sequence joins TRBV27 and TRBJ2-7; the match to TRBD2 covers 7 bases. Looked up from germline, CDR1 is MNHEY and CDR2 is SMNVEV (reference sequence). The ends lost 5 bases at V and 5 bases at J; junction bases unmatched: 9. The CDR3 length is 14 residues. The CDR3 here is CASSVWGGRNEQYF. CDR3 nucleotides: TGTGCCAGCAGTGTATGGGGGGGGAGGAACGAGCAGTACTTC.

The DNA for the CDR3 is TGCGCCAGCAGCTTGGAAAACAGGGGAGGCACAGATACGCAGTATTTT. Encoded protein: CASSLENRGGTDTQYF. This rearrangement joins TRBV5-1 to TRBJ2-3; 7 bases fit TRBD1. CDR3 size: 16 residues. Germline loops: CDR1 SGHRS, CDR2 YFSETQ. V trimming: 0 bases; J trimming: 1 base; junction bases outside the gene matches: 5.

This chain uses TRBV28 with TRBJ2-7, with TRBD1 as a possible D gene (5 bases). This CDR3 comprises 17 residues. In germline, CDR1 is MDHEN, CDR2 SYDVKM. The V gene lost 5 bases and the J gene lost 0 bases, with 20 bases spanning the gap. CDR3 sequence (DNA): TGTGCCAGCAGTGGACCCCTCAGGGTTAAGCCCTCCTACGAGCAGTACTTC. This encodes CASSGPLRVKPSYEQYF.

V and J are TRBV9 and TRBJ2-1; no reliable D call. The CDR3 contains 15 residues. Germline assignment: CDR1 SGDLS and CDR2 YYNGEE. V was shortened by 0 bases and J by 9 bases, with 16 bases between the two germline ends. The CDR3 DNA sequence: TGTGCCAGCAGCGTAGCTACCGACCCGGGCGCTGAGCAGTTCTTC. Translation: CASSVATDPGAEQFF.

The CDR3 reads CASSLGLGIAYNEQFF. CDR3 sequence (DNA): TGTGCCAGCAGCTTGGGACTGGGTATCGCCTACAATGAGCAGTTCTTC. V gene TRBV5-5 combines with J gene TRBJ2-1, with D unclear. The CDR3 is 16 amino acids. Trimming pared 0 bases from V and 2 bases from J, leaving 12 bases between. Germline loops: CDR1 SGHKS, CDR2 YYEKEE (reference sequence).

This chain uses TRBV9 with TRBJ2-7, with D possibly being TRBD1 (6 bases). This CDR3 spans 14 amino acids. Germline-derived CDR1 and CDR2 are SGDLS and YYNGEE. V was shortened by 4 bases and J by 1 base, with 12 bases between the two germline ends. The CDR3 sequence: CASSRTEASYEQYF. CDR3 nucleotide sequence: TGTGCCAGCAGCCGGACAGAGGCGTCCTACGAGCAGTACTTC.

V gene TRBV9 combines with J gene TRBJ1-5, with D unresolved. Deletions cut 1 base from V and 4 bases from J, with 6 bases between. This CDR3 comprises 13 residues. Per the germline V gene, CDR1 is SGDLS and CDR2 is YYNGEE. DNA of the CDR3: TGTGCCAGCAGCGTAAGCCAGAATCAGCCCCAGCATTTT. Translating gives CASSVSQNQPQHF.

This chain connects TRBV15 to TRBJ2-1; D remains ambiguous. Germline values: CDR1 LNHNV, CDR2 YYDKDF (reference sequence). This CDR3 comprises 16 residues. The germline V and J ends were trimmed by 0 bases and 4 bases, with 13 bases remaining between them. CDR3 sequence reads: CATSRENIDLYNEQFF. The CDR3 nucleotides read TGTGCCACCAGCAGAGAAAACATAGACCTTTACAATGAGCAGTTCTTC.

The chain uses TRBV20-1 and TRBJ2-5; no clear D. CDR1 and CDR2 (germline): DFQATT, SNEGSKA (reference sequence). The CDR3 loop spans 10 amino acids. V lost 5 bases and J 9 bases, leaving 10 bases between the germline ends. This CDR3 reads CSASSLAQYF. The CDR3 bases are TGCAGTGCTTCCTCATTGGCCCAGTACTTC.

CDR3 sequence reads: CASSLLPIVAGADTQYF. CDR3 sequence (DNA): TGTGCCAGCAGTTTACTCCCAATAGTAGCGGGAGCAGATACGCAGTATTTT. The chain couples TRBV7-6 to TRBJ2-3; the match to TRBD2 covers 9 bases. Trimming took 6 bases from V and 4 from J; bases not matched to a gene: 14. This CDR3 has 17 residues. Germline-derived CDR1 and CDR2 are SGHVS and FNYEAQ.

The genes are TRBV9 and TRBJ2-5, with D possibly matching TRBD2 (5 bases). The ends were cut back, 2 bases at V and 1 base at J, with 21 bases in the middle. Germline loops: CDR1 SGDLS, CDR2 YYNGEE. The CDR3 is 18 residues long. The DNA of the CDR3 is TGTGCCAGCAGCGTGGGCCAAGGTCGCGGGCTCGTCCAAGAGACCCAGTACTTC. It specifies CASSVGQGRGLVQETQYF.

The chain combines TRBV2 with TRBJ2-7; TRBD1 is a possible D gene (5 bases). Trimming pared 4 bases from V and 9 bases from J, leaving 16 bases between. Germline V gene sequence: CDR1 SNHLY, CDR2 FYNNEI. CDR3 length: 13 amino acids. The CDR3 DNA follows: TGTGCCAGCAGTGGGACACCCGCTTCGGGGCAGTACTTC. As protein: CASSGTPASGQYF.

This chain's CDR3 is CASSFSGWAGIQYF. Here the CDR3 DNA reads TGTGCCAGCAGCTTTTCCGGGTGGGCGGGCATTCAGTACTTC. V gene TRBV7-2 combines with J gene TRBJ2-4; maybe TRBD2 (5 bases). The CDR3 consists of 14 residues. V lost 3 bases and J lost 9, with 15 bases in between. Germline CDR1 SGHTA, CDR2 FQGNSA.

The chain joins TRBV18 to TRBJ2-3, with TRBD2 matching 9 bases. The CDR3 spans 18 residues. J lost 0 bases, V lost 1 base, and 8 bases had no gene match. Germline CDR1 and CDR2: KGHSH and LQKENI. CDR3 sequence: CASSPLMLAGPSTDTQYF. In DNA, the CDR3 is TGTGCCAGCTCACCACTGATGCTAGCGGGACCTAGCACAGATACGCAGTATTTT.

This clone was seen only once. V usage is TRBV6-5 and J usage is TRBJ2-1; 11 bases map to TRBD1. The V gene end was trimmed by 1 base and the J gene end by 6 bases; junction bases not matched to a gene: 5. Germline CDR1 reads MNHEY; CDR2 reads SVGAGI. This CDR3 has 16 residues. The CDR3 loop is CASSYWVGTGGNEQFF. The CDR3 nucleotides read TGTGCCAGCAGTTACTGGGTCGGGACAGGGGGCAATGAGCAGTTCTTC.

This chain connects TRBV7-7 to TRBJ1-1; D unresolved. From germline, CDR1 is SSHAT and CDR2 FNYEAQ (reference sequence). The CDR3 consists of 13 residues. With 2 bases removed from V and 1 base from J, the gap between germline ends came to 5 bases. This CDR3 is CASSLSANTEAFF. In nucleotides, the CDR3 is TGTGCCAGCAGCTTAAGTGCGAACACTGAAGCTTTCTTT.

Worth noting for this clone: Within the sample, other DNA sequences also encode this same CDR3. This chain joins TRBV5-1 and TRBJ2-7; D remains ambiguous. Germline lookup yields CDR1 SGHRS and CDR2 YFSETQ. The CDR3 runs 14 residues. V was trimmed by 0 bases and J by 3 bases, leaving 10 bases between them. CDR3 sequence: CASSLVSSNYEQYF. CDR3 DNA sequence: TGCGCCAGCAGCTTGGTGTCAAGCAACTACGAGCAGTACTTC.

This chain links TRBV19 with TRBJ2-6; D gene uncertain. The CDR3 runs to 14 residues. Looked up from germline, CDR1 is LNHDA and CDR2 is SQIVND (reference sequence). V lost 4 bases, J lost 2 bases, and 6 bases lay in between. The CDR3 DNA reads TGTGCCAGTAGTAGCGCAGCTGGGGCCAACGTCCTGACTTTC. Its translation: CASSSAAGANVLTF.

J is TRBJ2-7 and V is TRBV10-2, with D maybe TRBD2 (5 bases). V was clipped by 8 bases and J by 4 bases, with 18 bases between them. The CDR3 length is 14 residues. Germline V gives CDR1 WSHSY, CDR2 SAAADI. The DNA of the CDR3 is TGCGCCAGCCGACCTACAGCGGAGAGTTACGAGCAGTACTTC. It translates to CASRPTAESYEQYF.